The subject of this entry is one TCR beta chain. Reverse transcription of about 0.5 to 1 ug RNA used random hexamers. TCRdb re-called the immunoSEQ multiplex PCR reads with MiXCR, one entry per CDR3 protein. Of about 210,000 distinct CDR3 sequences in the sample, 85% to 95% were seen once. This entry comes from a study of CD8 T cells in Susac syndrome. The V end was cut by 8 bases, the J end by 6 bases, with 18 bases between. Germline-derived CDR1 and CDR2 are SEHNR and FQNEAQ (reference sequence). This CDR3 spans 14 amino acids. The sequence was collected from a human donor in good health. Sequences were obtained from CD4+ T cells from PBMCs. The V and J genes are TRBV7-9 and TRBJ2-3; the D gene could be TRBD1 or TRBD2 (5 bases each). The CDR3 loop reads CASYSRRGGDTQYF. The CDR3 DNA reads TGTGCCAGCTATTCCCGCCGGGGCGGCGATACGCAGTATTTT.